These 18 T cell receptor beta chains were all obtained from the same sample, sequenced in a study of shared clonotypes between healthy human individuals. This table comes from immunoSEQ multiplex PCR, and its TCRdb copy is limited to in-frame clones, with some not included. The sample has hundreds of thousands of clones, around three quarters seen once. Material for sequencing was PBMCs. The receptor set was obtained from a woman between 40 and 50 years old in good health. Some clones in this sample may be carry-over from other donors' samples.

This clone showed up just a few times. The chain couples TRBV19 to TRBJ1-5, with 9 bases identical to TRBD1. V shed 5 bases, J shed 1 base, and the junction held 3 bases outside the gene matches. This CDR3 comprises 15 residues. Germline values: CDR1 LNHDA, CDR2 SQIVND (reference sequence). The CDR3 coding sequence is TGTGCCAGTAGTGTGGGACAGGGCAGCAATCAGCCCCAGCATTTT. Translating gives CASSVGQGSNQPQHF. Supplemented by reference TRBV19 and TRBJ1-5, the full variable domain reads DGGITQSPKYLFRKEGQNVTLSCEQNLNHDAMYWYRQDPGQGLRLIYYSQIVNDFQKGDIAEGYSVSREKKESFPLTVTSAQKNPTAFYLCASSVGQGSNQPQHFGDGTRLSIL.

This clone was counted once. This rearrangement joins TRBV13 to TRBJ2-2; 13 bases align to TRBD2. CDR1 PRHDT and CDR2 FYEKMQ come from the germline V gene (reference sequence). Losses at the gene ends were 5 bases for V and 7 bases for J; bases not matched to a gene: 19. CDR3 length equals 20 residues. The CDR3 region has the DNA TGTGCCAGCAGCGCTCGGACCCCCGGACTAGCGGGAGAAAGCGGCGGGGAGCTGTTTTTT. Its protein product is CASSARTPGLAGESGGELFF.

As concerns this clone: This likely came from a read error, as a far larger clone is one base away. The rearrangement joins TRBV30 to TRBJ1-1; D unresolved. Germline V gene sequence: CDR1 GTSNPN, CDR2 SVGIG (reference sequence). Deletions cut 5 bases from V and 4 bases from J, with 26 bases between. The CDR3 consists of 17 residues. The CDR3 region has the DNA TGTGCCTGGGGCGCCAGTCTTACCTCAACCTTGGGCACTGAAGCTTTCTTT. Amino acids: CAWGASLTSTLGTEAFF.

The rearrangement links TRBV2 to TRBJ2-6, with D possibly being TRBD1 (6 bases). Germline-derived CDR1 and CDR2 are SNHLY and FYNNEI. The CDR3 loop spans 16 amino acids. V was cut by 7 bases and J by 0 bases, with 13 bases left in between. The CDR3 region has the DNA TGTGCCAGCACTCCGGACAGTAACTCTGGGGCCAACGTCCTGACTTTC. This encodes CASTPDSNSGANVLTF.

This clone was observed a handful of times. A read error likely explains this, since a far larger clone differs by one base. CDR3 sequence: CASSHRGSYEQYF. CDR3 coding DNA: TGCGCCAGCAGTCACAGGGGCTCCTACGAGCAGTACTTC. This chain uses TRBV23-1 with TRBJ2-7; TRBD1 might be the D (6 bases). TRBV23-1 is annotated as an ORF whose role is uncertain. The CDR3 runs to 13 residues. V was clipped by 3 bases and J by 0 bases, with 6 bases between them.

Remarks on this clone: A far larger clone lies a single base away; this is likely a read error. This chain links TRBV4-2 with TRBJ2-2; D is possibly TRBD1 (5 bases). Trimming removed 0 bases from V and 5 bases from J, with 10 bases in between. Germline V CDR1 and CDR2: LGHNA, YNFKEQ. The CDR3 length is 15 residues. The CDR3 DNA reads TGTGCCAGCAGCCAAGATCACAGGAGTACCGGGGAGCTGTTTTTT. This codes for CASSQDHRSTGELFF.

The V and J genes are TRBV7-3 and TRBJ2-2; TRBD2 aligns across 7 bases. Germline trimming cut 2 bases from V and 4 bases from J; bases unmatched to any gene: 4. CDR1 is SGHTA and CDR2 is FQGTGA in the germline V gene. The CDR3 contains 15 residues. The CDR3 coding sequence is TGTGCCAGCAGCTTAGTTGCGGGAGCCACCGGGGAGCTGTTTTTT. Translated: CASSLVAGATGELFF.

The rearrangement joins TRBV28 to TRBJ2-5; 14 bases match TRBD2. The germline V gene has CDR1 MDHEN and CDR2 SYDVKM. The CDR3 length is 18 residues. The junction had 11 bases not matched to a gene; V was cut back by 3 bases and J by 5 bases. The CDR3 DNA follows: TGTGCCAGCAGTTTCCCCCGGACTAGCGGGAGGCCCCGGGAGACCCAGTACTTC. Translation: CASSFPRTSGRPRETQYF.

This clone was detected ten times or more. This CDR3 is also generated by other DNA sequences in the sample. This chain connects TRBV5-1 to TRBJ2-5; D call uncertain. Trimming cost V 4 bases and J 1 base, with 8 bases left between them. CDR3 size: 13 residues. Per germline, CDR1 SGHRS and CDR2 YFSETQ. CDR3 nucleotide sequence: TGCGCCAGCAGCCCCGGTCCCCAAGAGACCCAGTACTTC. Its translation is CASSPGPQETQYF. The full variable domain, with the rest looked up from reference TRBV5-1 and TRBJ2-5, is KAGVTQTPRYLIKTRGQQVTLSCSPISGHRSVSWYQQTPGQGLQFLFEYFSETQRNKGNFPGRFSGRQFSNSRSEMNVSTLELGDSALYLCASSPGPQETQYFGPGTRLLVL.

About this clone itself: Other DNA sequences in the sample encode the same CDR3. The rearrangement joins TRBV29-1 to TRBJ2-7, with TRBD2 matching 7 bases. CDR3 length: 12 amino acids. The V gene's germline CDR1 is SQVTM and CDR2 ANQGSEA. Unmatched junction bases numbered 0, after V lost 4 bases and J lost 0 bases. The CDR3 protein is CSVAGGSYEQYF. The CDR3 DNA sequence: TGCAGCGTTGCGGGGGGCTCCTACGAGCAGTACTTC.

The chain links TRBV6-4 to TRBJ1-1; 12 bases agree with TRBD1. Germline V lookup: CDR1 MRHNA, CDR2 SNTAGT. The CDR3 covers 13 residues. J was trimmed by 4 bases and V by 6 bases; bases with no gene match: 0. The CDR3 sequence is CASRGQGATEAFF. CDR3 bases: TGTGCCAGCAGGGGACAGGGGGCCACTGAAGCTTTCTTT.

The V gene is TRBV27, the J gene TRBJ1-1; D gene unclear. CDR1 MNHEY and CDR2 SMNVEV come from the germline V gene (reference sequence). This CDR3 spans 14 amino acids. V shed 9 bases and J shed 1 base, with 15 bases lying between them. CDR3 DNA sequence: TGTGCCAGGGATTTGTTTCTCGAGAACACTGAAGCTTTCTTT. It codes for CARDLFLENTEAFF.

With respect to this clone: This likely reflects a read error, since a far larger clone is one base away. V gene TRBV7-9 combines with J gene TRBJ1-1; a possible D gene is TRBD1 (6 bases). Germline values: CDR1 SEHNR, CDR2 FQNEAQ (reference sequence). The CDR3 covers 14 residues. The V gene lost 3 bases and the J gene lost 1 base, with 9 bases spanning the gap. CDR3 bases: TGTGCCAGCAGCTTCGGGGGCGCGAACACTGAAGCTTTCTTT. Encoded protein: CASSFGGANTEAFF.

This chain uses TRBV5-1 with TRBJ2-1; D is unclear. The CDR3 sequence is 11 residues long. Trimming stripped 2 bases from V and 10 bases from J, with 7 bases between. Germline V gene data show CDR1 as SGHRS and CDR2 as YFSETQ. CDR3 amino acids: CASSFGGEQFF. In nucleotides, the CDR3 is TGCGCCAGCAGCTTCGGTGGGGAGCAGTTCTTC.

The rearrangement links TRBV27 to TRBJ1-1; D ambiguous. V was cut by 5 bases and J by 0 bases, with 16 bases left in between. The CDR3 is 16 amino acids. Per the germline V gene, CDR1 is MNHEY and CDR2 is SMNVEV (reference sequence). The CDR3 sequence is CASSPRVPGVNTEAFF. In DNA form, the CDR3 reads TGTGCCAGCAGTCCCCGGGTCCCGGGCGTGAACACTGAAGCTTTCTTT.

The gene calls are TRBV27 and TRBJ1-5, with TRBD1 matching over 7 bases. The CDR3 spans 18 residues. CDR1 and CDR2 (germline): MNHEY, SMNVEV (reference sequence). Trimming took 4 bases from V and 4 from J; bases not matched to a gene: 16. DNA of the CDR3: TGTGCCAGCAGTTCCGGACAGGAATACCACCTTGCGAATCAGCCCCAGCATTTT. Protein product: CASSSGQEYHLANQPQHF.

The chain uses TRBV5-4 and TRBJ2-7; TRBD1 aligns across 8 bases. In germline, CDR1 is SGHNT, CDR2 YYREEE (reference sequence). Losses at the gene ends were 4 bases for V and 0 bases for J; bases not matched to a gene: 6. The CDR3 consists of 15 residues. The CDR3 DNA follows: TGTGCCAGCAGCGCGGACAGGGTACTCTCCTACGAGCAGTACTTC. Encoded protein: CASSADRVLSYEQYF.

This clone occurred a few times. The rearrangement links TRBV30 to TRBJ2-7; D not resolved. CDR1 and CDR2 from the germline V gene are GTSNPN and SVGIG (reference sequence). The V end was cut by 4 bases, the J end by 6 bases, with 13 bases between. This CDR3 contains 12 residues. CDR3 bases: TGTGCCTGGATGGGGTTAGCCGGCGAGCAGTACTTC. Protein: CAWMGLAGEQYF.